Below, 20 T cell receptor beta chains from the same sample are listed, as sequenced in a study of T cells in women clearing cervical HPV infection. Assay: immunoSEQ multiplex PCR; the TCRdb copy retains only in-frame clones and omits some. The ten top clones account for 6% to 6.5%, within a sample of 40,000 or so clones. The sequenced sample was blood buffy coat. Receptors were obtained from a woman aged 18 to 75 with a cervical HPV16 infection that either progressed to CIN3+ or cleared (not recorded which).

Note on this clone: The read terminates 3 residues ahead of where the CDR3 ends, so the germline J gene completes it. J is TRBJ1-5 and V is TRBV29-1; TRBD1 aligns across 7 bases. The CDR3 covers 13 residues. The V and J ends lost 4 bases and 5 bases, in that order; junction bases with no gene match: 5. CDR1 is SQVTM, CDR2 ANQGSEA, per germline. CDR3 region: CSVVQGLHQPQHF. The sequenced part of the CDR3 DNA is TGCAGCGTTGTACAGGGGCTACATCAGCCC.

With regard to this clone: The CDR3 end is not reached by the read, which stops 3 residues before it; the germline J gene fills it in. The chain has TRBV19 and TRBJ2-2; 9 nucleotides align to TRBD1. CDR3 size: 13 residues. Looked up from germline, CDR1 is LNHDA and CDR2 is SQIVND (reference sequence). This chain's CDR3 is CASTGQGFEKLFF. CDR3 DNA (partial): TGTGCCAGTACGGGACAGGGTTTTGAAAAG.

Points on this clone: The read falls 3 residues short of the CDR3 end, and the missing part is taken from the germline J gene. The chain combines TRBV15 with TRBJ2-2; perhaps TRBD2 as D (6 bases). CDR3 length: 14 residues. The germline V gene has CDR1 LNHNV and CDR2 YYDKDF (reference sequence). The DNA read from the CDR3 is TGTGCCACCAGCAGGGCAGCCACTAGCTTCGGG. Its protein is CATSRAATSFG. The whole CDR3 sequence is CATSRAATSFGLFF.

Incomplete CDR3 DNA: TGTGCCAGCGGGGACAGGCGGGACACTGAA. As protein: CASGDRRDTE. The full CDR3 protein reads CASGDRRDTEAFF. The chain employs TRBV2 and TRBJ1-1; 8 positions agree with TRBD1. The read finishes 3 residues shy of the CDR3 end, and the germline J gene is used to complete it. CDR3 size: 13 residues. The V segment lost 8 bases and the J segment 3 bases; nucleotides outside the gene matches: 5. CDR1 is SNHLY, CDR2 FYNNEI, per germline. Variable domain in full (rest from reference TRBV2 and TRBJ1-1): EPEVTQTPSHQVTQMGQEVILRCVPISNHLYFYWYRQILGQKVEFLVSFYNNEISEKSEIFDDQFSVERPDGSNFTLKIRSTKLEDSAMYFCASGDRRDTEAFFGQGTRLTVV.

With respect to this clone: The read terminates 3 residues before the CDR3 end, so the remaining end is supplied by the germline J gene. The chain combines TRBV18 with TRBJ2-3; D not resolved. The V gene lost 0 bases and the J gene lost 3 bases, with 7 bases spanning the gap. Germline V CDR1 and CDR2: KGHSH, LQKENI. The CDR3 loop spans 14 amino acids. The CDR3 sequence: CASSPPGQTDTQYF. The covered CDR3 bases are TGTGCCAGCTCACCACCTGGCCAGACAGATACG. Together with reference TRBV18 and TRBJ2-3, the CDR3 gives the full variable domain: NAGVMQNPRHLVRRRGQEARLRCSPMKGHSHVYWYRQLPEEGLKFMVYLQKENIIDESGMPKERFSAEFPKEGPSILRIQQVVRGDSAAYFCASSPPGQTDTQYFGPGTRLTVL.

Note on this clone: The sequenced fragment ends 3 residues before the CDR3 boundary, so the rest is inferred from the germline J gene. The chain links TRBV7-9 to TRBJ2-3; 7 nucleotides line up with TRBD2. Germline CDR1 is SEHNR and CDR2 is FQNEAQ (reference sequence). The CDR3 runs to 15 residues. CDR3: CASSPKGGSGETQYF. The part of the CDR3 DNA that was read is TGTGCCAGCAGCCCCAAAGGTGGCAGCGGGGAGACG.

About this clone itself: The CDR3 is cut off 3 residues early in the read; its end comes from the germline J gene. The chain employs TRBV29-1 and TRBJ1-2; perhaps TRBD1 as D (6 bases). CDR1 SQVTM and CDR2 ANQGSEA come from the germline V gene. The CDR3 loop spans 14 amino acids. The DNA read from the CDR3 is TGCAGCGCCGAACCCCGGGGGGGCCCAGATACC. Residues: CSAEPRGGPDT. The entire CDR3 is CSAEPRGGPDTYTF.

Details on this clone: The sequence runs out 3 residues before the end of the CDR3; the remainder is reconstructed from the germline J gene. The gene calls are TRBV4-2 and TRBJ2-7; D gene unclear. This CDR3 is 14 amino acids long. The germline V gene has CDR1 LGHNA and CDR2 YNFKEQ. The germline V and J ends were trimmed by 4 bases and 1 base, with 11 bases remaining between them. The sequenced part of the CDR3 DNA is TGTGCCAGCAGCCCTGTCCAGGCATCCTACGAG. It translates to CASSPVQASYE. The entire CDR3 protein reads CASSPVQASYEQYF.

This CDR3 is CASSLNSNQPQHF. The covered CDR3 bases are TGTGCCAGCAGCTTAAACAGTAATCAGCCC. The chain couples TRBV7-2 to TRBJ1-5; D unclear. The CDR3 extends 3 residues past the end of the read, so its final part is completed from the germline J gene. Trimming pared 2 bases from V and 4 bases from J, leaving 6 bases between. Germline V gives CDR1 SGHTA, CDR2 FQGNSA. The CDR3 runs to 13 residues.

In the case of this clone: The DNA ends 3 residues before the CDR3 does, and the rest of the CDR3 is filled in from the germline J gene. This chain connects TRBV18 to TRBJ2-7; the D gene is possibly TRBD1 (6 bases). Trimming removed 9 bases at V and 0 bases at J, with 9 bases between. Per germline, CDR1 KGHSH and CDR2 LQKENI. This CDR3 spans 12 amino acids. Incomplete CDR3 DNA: TGTGCCAGTGTGGACAGCTCCTACGAG. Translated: CASVDSSYE. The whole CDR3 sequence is CASVDSSYEQYF. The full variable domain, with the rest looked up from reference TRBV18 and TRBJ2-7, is NAGVMQNPRHLVRRRGQEARLRCSPMKGHSHVYWYRQLPEEGLKFMVYLQKENIIDESGMPKERFSAEFPKEGPSILRIQQVVRGDSAAYFCASVDSSYEQYFGPGTRLTVT.

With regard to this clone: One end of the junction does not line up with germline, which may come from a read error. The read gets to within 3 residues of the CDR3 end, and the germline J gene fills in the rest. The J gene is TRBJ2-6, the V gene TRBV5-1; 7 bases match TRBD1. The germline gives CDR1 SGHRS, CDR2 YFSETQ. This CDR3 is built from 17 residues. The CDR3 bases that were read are TGCGCCAGCCTTCCCGGGACAGTTCCATCTGTGGCCAACGTC. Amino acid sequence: CASLPGTVPSVANV. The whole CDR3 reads CASLPGTVPSVANVLTF.

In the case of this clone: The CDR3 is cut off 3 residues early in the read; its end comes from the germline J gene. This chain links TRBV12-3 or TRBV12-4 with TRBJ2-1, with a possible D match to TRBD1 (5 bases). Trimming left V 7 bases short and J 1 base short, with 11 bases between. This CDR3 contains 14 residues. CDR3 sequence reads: CASNLDSSYNEQFF. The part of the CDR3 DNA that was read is TGTGCCAGCAATCTAGACAGTTCCTACAATGAG.

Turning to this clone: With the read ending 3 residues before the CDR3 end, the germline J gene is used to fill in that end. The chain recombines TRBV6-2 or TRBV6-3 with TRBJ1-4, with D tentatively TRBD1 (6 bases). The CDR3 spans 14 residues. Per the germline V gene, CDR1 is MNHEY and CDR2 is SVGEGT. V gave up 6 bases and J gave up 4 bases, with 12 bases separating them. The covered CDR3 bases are TGTGCCAGCAGCTCACGAGGGGGTAATGAAAAA. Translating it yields CASSSRGGNEK. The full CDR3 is CASSSRGGNEKLFF.

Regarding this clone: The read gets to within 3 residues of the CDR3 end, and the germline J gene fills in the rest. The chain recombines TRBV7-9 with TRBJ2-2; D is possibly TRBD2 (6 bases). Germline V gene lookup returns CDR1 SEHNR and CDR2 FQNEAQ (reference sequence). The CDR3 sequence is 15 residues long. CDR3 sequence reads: CASSLRGRGDEKLFF. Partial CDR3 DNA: TGTGCCAGCAGCTTGCGGGGAAGGGGAGATGAAAAG.

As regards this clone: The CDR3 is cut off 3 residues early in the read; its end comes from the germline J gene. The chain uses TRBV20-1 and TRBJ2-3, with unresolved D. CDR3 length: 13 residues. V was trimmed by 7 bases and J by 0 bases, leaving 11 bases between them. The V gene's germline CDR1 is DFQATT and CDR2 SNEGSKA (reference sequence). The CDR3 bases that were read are TGCAGTGTAGTAGCAGCTAGCACAGATACG. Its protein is CSVVAASTDT. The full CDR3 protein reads CSVVAASTDTQYF.

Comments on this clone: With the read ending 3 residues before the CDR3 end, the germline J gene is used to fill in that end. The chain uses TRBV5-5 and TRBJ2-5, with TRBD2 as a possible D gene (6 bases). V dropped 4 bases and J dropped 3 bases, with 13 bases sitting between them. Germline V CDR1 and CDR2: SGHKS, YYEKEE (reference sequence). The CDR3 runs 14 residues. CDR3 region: CASSPGGAEETQYF. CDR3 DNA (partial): TGTGCCAGCAGCCCCGGGGGAGCAGAAGAGACC.

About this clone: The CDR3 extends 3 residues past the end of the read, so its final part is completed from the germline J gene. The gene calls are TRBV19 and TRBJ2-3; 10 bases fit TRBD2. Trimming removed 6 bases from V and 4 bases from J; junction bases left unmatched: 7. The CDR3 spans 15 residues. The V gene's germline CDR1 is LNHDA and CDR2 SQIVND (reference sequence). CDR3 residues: CASRALAGGPDTQYF. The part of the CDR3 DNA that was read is TGTGCCAGTAGGGCTTTAGCGGGAGGCCCAGATACG. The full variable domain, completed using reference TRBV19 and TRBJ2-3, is DGGITQSPKYLFRKEGQNVTLSCEQNLNHDAMYWYRQDPGQGLRLIYYSQIVNDFQKGDIAEGYSVSREKKESFPLTVTSAQKNPTAFYLCASRALAGGPDTQYFGPGTRLTVL.

CDR3 in amino acids: CASGRTARGEETQYF. The sequenced CDR3 bases are TGTGCCAGCGGTCGAACAGCCCGAGGTGAAGAGACC. V and J are TRBV19 and TRBJ2-5; D is uncertain. The CDR3 end is not reached by the read, which stops 3 residues before it; the germline J gene fills it in. In germline, CDR1 is LNHDA, CDR2 SQIVND (reference sequence). The CDR3 is 15 residues long. With 9 bases removed from V and 3 bases from J, the gap between germline ends came to 20 bases.

CDR3 region: CASSTQGGDSPLHF. CDR3 DNA, as far as it was read: TGTGCCAGTAGTACACAGGGGGGGGATTCACCC. The chain carries TRBV19 and TRBJ1-6; TRBD1 matches at 8 bases. The observed sequence ends 3 residues before the CDR3 terminus, with the missing tail filled in from the germline J gene. Germline assignment: CDR1 LNHDA and CDR2 SQIVND (reference sequence). Trimming took 4 bases from V and 8 from J; bases not matched to a gene: 4. This CDR3 region has 14 residues.

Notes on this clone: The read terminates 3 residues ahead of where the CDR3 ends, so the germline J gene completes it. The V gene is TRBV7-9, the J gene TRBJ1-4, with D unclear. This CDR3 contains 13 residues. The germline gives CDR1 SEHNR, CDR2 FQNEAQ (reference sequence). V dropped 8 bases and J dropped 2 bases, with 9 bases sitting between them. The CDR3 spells CASCRGTNEKLFF. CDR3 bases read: TGTGCCAGCTGCAGAGGGACTAATGAAAAA.